These 22 T cell receptor beta chains share one sample of origin, sequenced in a study of CD8+ T cells in alopecia areata (dated by TCRdb to between 2018 and 2020). The time point label of this sample denotes: roughly 26 weeks on oral tofacitinib. The treatment or condition label here, explained by the study, means: oral pan-JAK inhibitor, 5-10 mg twice daily. Library creation used the immunoSEQ multiplex PCR assay. To provide template for TCR sequencing, every sample had RNA extracted and reverse transcribed into cDNA. Held by TCRdb, this immuneACCESS table contains in-frame sequences only and omits some clones. Under half of the omission traces to an unresolved V gene where checked; the cause of the rest is unknown. The sample data list 110,000 or so clones, and 50% to 65% of these were observed just once. Clones ranked in the top ten supply roughly 3.5% of the sample. Specimen: CD4+ T cells sorted from blood, collected at week 24, from a patient treated with tofacitinib. These receptors came from a human donor with alopecia areata.

The rearrangement uses TRBV6-5 and TRBJ1-5; weak D call: TRBD1 (6 bases). The V gene lost 2 bases and the J gene lost 6 bases, with 11 bases spanning the gap. Germline V gives CDR1 MNHEY, CDR2 SVGAGI. The CDR3 runs 14 residues. The CDR3 region has the DNA TGTGCCAGCAGTTACGCGCTACAGGGTCAGCCCCAGCATTTT. Translating it yields CASSYALQGQPQHF.

CDR3 residues: CSVRRMNTEAFF. The CDR3 DNA sequence: TGCAGCGTCAGGAGAATGAACACTGAAGCTTTCTTT. The J gene is TRBJ1-1, the V gene TRBV29-1, with D unresolved. This CDR3 is built from 12 residues. Germline lookup yields CDR1 SQVTM and CDR2 ANQGSEA. V was shortened by 6 bases and J by 0 bases, with 8 bases between the two germline ends.

The chain links TRBV4-3 to TRBJ2-6; the D gene is possibly TRBD1 (5 bases). The germline V gene encodes CDR1 LGHNA and CDR2 YSLEER. This CDR3 comprises 15 residues. The germline V and J ends were trimmed by 1 base and 2 bases, with 6 bases remaining between them. CDR3 amino acids: CASSQAGTGANVLTF. The DNA of the CDR3 is TGCGCCAGCAGCCAAGCAGGGACTGGGGCCAACGTCCTGACTTTC.

V is TRBV7-9 and J is TRBJ1-2; D gene unclear. Trimming cost V 0 bases and J 8 bases, with 13 bases left between them. The germline V gene encodes CDR1 SEHNR and CDR2 FQNEAQ (reference sequence). The CDR3 has 14 amino acids. CDR3 bases: TGTGCCAGCAGCTTAGCAGTCCCGGAAGGAGGCTACACCTTC. Protein product: CASSLAVPEGGYTF.

J is TRBJ1-6 and V is TRBV30, with a weak D call TRBD1 (5 bases). This CDR3 has 16 residues. Germline V gives CDR1 GTSNPN, CDR2 SVGIG (reference sequence). V lost 0 bases to trimming and J lost 8 bases, with 17 bases between them. CDR3 sequence: CAWSVRGGVRDSPLHF. The CDR3, as DNA: TGTGCCTGGAGTGTACGGGGGGGTGTTAGGGATTCACCCCTCCACTTT.

The genes are TRBV29-1 and TRBJ2-7; D is undetermined. The CDR3 runs to 11 residues. CDR1 is SQVTM, CDR2 ANQGSEA, per germline. Trimming pared 4 bases from V and 4 bases from J, leaving 8 bases between. The CDR3 nucleotides are TGCAGCGTTGTTTTGTGGTACGAGCAGTACTTC. This codes for CSVVLWYEQYF.

The chain combines TRBV5-1 with TRBJ2-5; D remains ambiguous. The CDR3 runs to 13 residues. The germline V and J ends were trimmed by 0 bases and 5 bases, with 8 bases remaining between them. Germline V gene lookup returns CDR1 SGHRS and CDR2 YFSETQ. This CDR3 reads CASSLVSVETQYF. The CDR3 region has the DNA TGCGCCAGCAGCTTGGTTTCGGTGGAGACCCAGTACTTC. The complete variable domain, with remaining parts taken from reference TRBV5-1 and TRBJ2-5, reads KAGVTQTPRYLIKTRGQQVTLSCSPISGHRSVSWYQQTPGQGLQFLFEYFSETQRNKGNFPGRFSGRQFSNSRSEMNVSTLELGDSALYLCASSLVSVETQYFGPGTRLLVL.

The chain has TRBV2 and TRBJ1-5, with 7 nucleotides matching TRBD1. The CDR3 has 15 residues. The V gene end was trimmed by 7 bases and the J gene end by 1 base; junction bases not matched to a gene: 7. In germline, CDR1 is SNHLY, CDR2 FYNNEI. Here the CDR3 reads CASKTGDLSNQPQHF. CDR3 sequence (DNA): TGTGCCAGCAAAACAGGGGACTTGAGCAATCAGCCCCAGCATTTT.

The CDR3 coding sequence is TGTGCCAGCAGCTTAGCAGGGGCCAAAAACATTCAGTACTTC. Protein: CASSLAGAKNIQYF. The chain couples TRBV7-2 to TRBJ2-4; no clear D gene. Germline V gene data show CDR1 as SGHTA and CDR2 as FQGNSA. This CDR3 has 14 amino acids. V lost 0 bases, J lost 1 base, and 4 bases lay in between.

This chain links TRBV4-1 with TRBJ1-2; D might be TRBD1 (6 bases). The CDR3 length is 15 residues. CDR1 is MGHRA, CDR2 YSYEKL, per germline. Trimming stripped 1 base from V and 2 bases from J, with 11 bases between. The CDR3 loop is CASSQAAGENYGYTF. Here the CDR3 DNA reads TGCGCCAGCAGCCAAGCGGCAGGGGAGAACTATGGCTACACCTTC.

The chain couples TRBV30 to TRBJ2-1, with D hard to call. Germline CDR1 is GTSNPN and CDR2 is SVGIG (reference sequence). This CDR3 has 11 amino acids. The V end was cut by 5 bases, the J end by 7 bases, with 9 bases between. The CDR3 reads CAWLQLNEQFF. CDR3 coding DNA: TGTGCCTGGTTACAGTTAAATGAGCAGTTCTTC.

In nucleotides, the CDR3 is TGTGCCTGGGGGGCCGAGGGTTCACCCCTCCACTTT. It is translated as CAWGAEGSPLHF. The chain is built from TRBV30 and TRBJ1-6, with a tentative D call TRBD1 (5 bases). The CDR3 has 12 amino acids. Germline loops: CDR1 GTSNPN, CDR2 SVGIG (reference sequence). V lost 5 bases to trimming and J lost 9 bases, with 11 bases between them.

This clone was detected once. This chain links TRBV5-1 with TRBJ2-5, with 12 nucleotides matching TRBD1. Losses at the gene ends were 4 bases for V and 6 bases for J; bases not matched to a gene: 7. The CDR3 runs to 15 residues. In germline, CDR1 is SGHRS, CDR2 YFSETQ. The CDR3 coding sequence is TGCGCCAGCAGCCCGGGGGACAGGGGGCGAAAGACCCAGTACTTC. Amino acids: CASSPGDRGRKTQYF.

This clone was picked up a small number of times. J is TRBJ2-4 and V is TRBV29-1, with D uncertain. V dropped 2 bases and J dropped 1 base, with 6 bases sitting between them. This CDR3 is built from 13 residues. From germline, CDR1 is SQVTM and CDR2 ANQGSEA. CDR3 bases: TGCAGCGTTGAACACGGGGCCAAAAACATTCAGTACTTC. This encodes CSVEHGAKNIQYF.

The chain is built from TRBV28 and TRBJ1-6; weak D call: TRBD1 (6 bases). CDR3 size: 14 residues. The germline V gene has CDR1 MDHEN and CDR2 SYDVKM. The V gene lost 5 bases and the J gene lost 9 bases, with 14 bases spanning the gap. The CDR3 sequence: CASSTNRESSPLHF. The CDR3 nucleotides are TGTGCCAGCAGTACCAACAGGGAAAGTTCACCCCTCCACTTT.

Only a few counts were recorded for this clone. This sample includes further DNA sequences coding for the same CDR3. The rearrangement links TRBV7-2 to TRBJ1-5; D gene unclear. The CDR3 is 12 residues long. Trimming took 1 base from V and 4 from J, leaving 2 bases between them. CDR1 is SGHTA, CDR2 FQGNSA, per germline. CDR3 loop: CASSLDNQPQHF. In DNA form, the CDR3 reads TGTGCCAGCAGCTTAGATAATCAGCCCCAGCATTTT.

J is TRBJ1-2 and V is TRBV29-1; D uncertain. CDR3 length equals 13 residues. V was clipped by 3 bases and J by 5 bases, with 13 bases between them. Germline values: CDR1 SQVTM, CDR2 ANQGSEA. The CDR3 DNA is TGCAGCGTTGATGGTAGGGTCGGATATGGCTACACCTTC. This gives the protein CSVDGRVGYGYTF.

This clone was found a few times. This rearrangement joins TRBV10-3 to TRBJ1-6; perhaps TRBD1 as D (5 bases). V was pared by 3 bases and J by 3 bases, with 18 bases between. Germline CDR1 is ENHRY and CDR2 is SYGVKD. The CDR3 covers 18 residues. DNA for the CDR3: TGTGCCATCAGTGATCGCAGCCCCGGGACTGACTATAATTCACCCCTCCACTTT. Residues: CAISDRSPGTDYNSPLHF.

The rearrangement joins TRBV7-2 to TRBJ2-7; no reliable D call. V shed 1 base and J shed 7 bases, with 11 bases lying between them. The germline CDR1 and CDR2 sequences are SGHTA and FQGNSA. The CDR3 covers 13 residues. CDR3 bases: TGTGCCAGCAGCTTAGGACCGTCGTCGGAGCAGTACTTC. It encodes CASSLGPSSEQYF.

V gene TRBV7-8 combines with J gene TRBJ1-2; D possibly corresponds to TRBD1 (5 bases). From germline, CDR1 is SGHVS and CDR2 FQNEAQ. V lost 5 bases to trimming and J lost 6 bases, with 13 bases between them. The CDR3 is 13 residues long. The CDR3 nucleotides read TGTGCCAGCAGCCCCCGGACAACCCATGGCTACACCTTC. This encodes CASSPRTTHGYTF.

V usage is TRBV30 and J usage is TRBJ1-1; D not certain. With 4 bases removed from V and 11 bases from J, the gap between germline ends came to 14 bases. Germline assignment: CDR1 GTSNPN and CDR2 SVGIG (reference sequence). This CDR3 spans 11 amino acids. The CDR3 sequence: CAWNRDRSAFF. CDR3 nucleotide sequence: TGTGCCTGGAACAGAGATAGGTCGGCTTTCTTT.

This chain links TRBV5-1 with TRBJ2-2, with 8 bases aligning to TRBD1. The CDR3 consists of 15 residues. V dropped 3 bases and J dropped 1; count of bases not matched to a gene: 2. Germline lookup yields CDR1 SGHRS and CDR2 YFSETQ. The CDR3 spells CASSYGTGNTGELFF. CDR3 nucleotides: TGCGCCAGCAGCTACGGGACAGGGAACACCGGGGAGCTGTTTTTT.